One sample yielded the 18 T cell receptor beta chains listed below, sequenced in a study of early T cells in non-severe SARS-CoV-2 infection. From the 5' RACE reads, TCRdb called clonotypes with MiXCR, one entry per CDR3 protein. The sample shows 35,000 to 40,000 distinct CDR3 sequences, 5.8% of them seen only once. The sequencing sample was made of whole blood. The receptors here all came from an adult who was a healthcare worker with PCR-confirmed SARS-CoV-2 infection or an uninfected control (not recorded which).

The gene calls are TRBV6-6 and TRBJ1-6, with unresolved D. The ends were cut back, 4 bases at V and 2 bases at J, with 6 bases in the middle. Looked up from germline, CDR1 is MNHNY and CDR2 is SVGAGI (reference sequence). The CDR3 contains 14 residues. For the CDR3, the DNA is TGTGCCAGCAGTTCGAGACCCTATAATTCACCCCTCCACTTT. Protein product: CASSSRPYNSPLHF.

In this sample, this clonotype turned up a few times. The chain carries TRBV3-1 and TRBJ1-6; 7 bases align to TRBD1. The V gene end was trimmed by 4 bases and the J gene end by 3 bases; junction bases not matched to a gene: 0. There are 14 residues in the CDR3. Per the germline V gene, CDR1 is LGHDT and CDR2 is YNNKEL (reference sequence). CDR3 sequence (DNA): TGTGCCAGCAGCCGACAGGGCTATAATTCACCCCTCCACTTT. This codes for CASSRQGYNSPLHF.

This clonotype was recorded at least ten times. The chain recombines TRBV4-1 with TRBJ2-1; 7 bases match TRBD2. Germline lookup yields CDR1 MGHRA and CDR2 YSYEKL. The CDR3 covers 16 residues. With V trimmed by 3 bases and J by 5 bases, 10 bases remained unmatched. DNA of the CDR3: TGCGCCAGCAGCCACATAGCGGGTCTTACCAACAATGAGCAGTTCTTC. It translates to CASSHIAGLTNNEQFF.

This clonotype was detected many times. The V gene is TRBV12-5, the J gene TRBJ2-7, with 7 bases identical to TRBD2. The CDR3 is 10 amino acids. The ends lost 9 bases at V and 4 bases at J; junction bases unmatched: 0. CDR1 is LGHNT and CDR2 is FRNRAP in the germline V gene. The CDR3: CASGGYEQYF. CDR3 in DNA: TGTGCTAGCGGGGGGTACGAGCAGTACTTC. The variable domain in full, completed from reference TRBV12-5 and TRBJ2-7, reads DARVTQTPRHKVTEMGQEVTMRCQPILGHNTVFWYRQTMMQGLELLAYFRNRAPLDDSGMPKDRFSAEMPDATLATLKIQPSEPRDSAVYFCASGGYEQYFGPGTRLTVT.

This clonotype was detected a few times. V usage is TRBV11-2 and J usage is TRBJ1-3; 8 nucleotides align to TRBD1. This CDR3 comprises 13 residues. V dropped 3 bases and J dropped 7; count of bases not matched to a gene: 2. Germline V CDR1 and CDR2: SGHAT, FQNNGV. CDR3 region: CASSLDRVNTIYF. The DNA of the CDR3 is TGTGCCAGCAGCTTGGACAGGGTGAACACCATATATTTT. Drawing the rest from reference TRBV11-2 and TRBJ1-3, the complete variable domain is EAGVAQSPRYKIIEKRQSVAFWCNPISGHATLYWYQQILGQGPKLLIQFQNNGVVDDSQLPKDRFSAERLKGVDSTLKIQPAKLEDSAVYLCASSLDRVNTIYFGEGSWLTVV.

This clonotype was found many times. The rearrangement uses TRBV18 and TRBJ2-5; TRBD2 is a possible D gene (5 bases). The germline V gene encodes CDR1 KGHSH and CDR2 LQKENI. Trimming pared 6 bases from V and 7 bases from J, leaving 12 bases between. The CDR3 spans 12 residues. CDR3 loop: CASSHPAGTQYF. DNA for the CDR3: TGTGCCAGCTCCCATCCCGCGGGGACCCAGTACTTC.

This clonotype showed up just once. This chain joins TRBV19 and TRBJ1-5; 12 bases align to TRBD1. The CDR3 runs to 16 residues. V lost 1 base and J lost 4; bases outside the gene matches: 2. CDR1 LNHDA and CDR2 SQIVND come from the germline V gene (reference sequence). The CDR3 bases are TGTGCCAGTAGTATAGGGGACAGGGGGCTGAATCAGCCCCAGCATTTT. It specifies CASSIGDRGLNQPQHF.

The rearrangement joins TRBV2 to TRBJ2-2; D not resolved. The CDR3 is 14 amino acids. Germline CDR1 and CDR2: SNHLY and FYNNEI. V was clipped by 6 bases and J by 3 bases, with 11 bases between them. Here the CDR3 DNA reads TGTGCCAGCAGGACAAGACTCGACACCGGGGAGCTGTTTTTT. Its translation: CASRTRLDTGELFF.

This clonotype was picked up a small number of times. This chain uses TRBV19 with TRBJ2-7; 10 bases are a match to TRBD1. The V segment lost 4 bases and the J segment 4 bases; nucleotides outside the gene matches: 10. CDR3 length equals 16 residues. Germline CDR1 and CDR2: LNHDA and SQIVND (reference sequence). CDR3 sequence (DNA): TGTGCCAGTAGTAATTACCCGACAGGGGGCGTTTACGAGCAGTACTTC. Translation: CASSNYPTGGVYEQYF. The whole variable domain, filled in from reference TRBV19 and TRBJ2-7, reads DGGITQSPKYLFRKEGQNVTLSCEQNLNHDAMYWYRQDPGQGLRLIYYSQIVNDFQKGDIAEGYSVSREKKESFPLTVTSAQKNPTAFYLCASSNYPTGGVYEQYFGPGTRLTVT.

On this clonotype: A much larger clone differs by one base, so this may be a read error. The chain recombines TRBV6-2 or TRBV6-3 with TRBJ2-4; no clear D. This CDR3 region has 14 residues. Germline V lookup: CDR1 MNHEY, CDR2 SVGEGT. Trimming took off 2 bases at V and 2 bases at J, with 7 bases between the two ends. The CDR3 DNA is TGTGCCAGCAGTTACGCCCCACCCAAAAACATTCAGTACTTC. Protein: CASSYAPPKNIQYF.

This clonotype was observed many times. V and J are TRBV7-9 and TRBJ1-1; D gene unclear. CDR1 is SEHNR, CDR2 FQNEAQ, per germline (reference sequence). CDR3 length: 15 residues. V was shortened by 1 base and J by 2 bases, with 11 bases between the two germline ends. The CDR3 coding sequence is TGTGCCAGCAGCTTAGGCCGGAGCATTAACACTGAAGCTTTCTTT. Its translation is CASSLGRSINTEAFF.

In its sample, this clonotype was seen many times. V and J are TRBV19 and TRBJ1-5; D is perhaps TRBD1 (5 bases). The germline CDR1 and CDR2 sequences are LNHDA and SQIVND (reference sequence). Trimming removed 9 bases from V and 3 bases from J, with 21 bases in between. The CDR3 loop spans 16 amino acids. The CDR3 region is CASHPQGRGVNQPQHF. The CDR3 DNA is TGTGCCAGCCACCCCCAGGGACGGGGGGTCAATCAGCCCCAGCATTTT.

This clonotype was detected ten times or more. V gene TRBV5-4 combines with J gene TRBJ2-1, with 9 bases lining up with TRBD1. V lost 4 bases to trimming and J lost 3 bases; unmatched junction nucleotides: 5. Germline V gives CDR1 SGHNT, CDR2 YYREEE (reference sequence). CDR3 length equals 15 residues. The CDR3, as DNA: TGTGCCAGCAGCACCGGACAGGGGAACTACAATGAGCAGTTCTTC. Translation: CASSTGQGNYNEQFF.

This clonotype was seen many times. The chain uses TRBV10-3 and TRBJ1-1; D unresolved. The CDR3 spans 14 residues. Per the germline V gene, CDR1 is ENHRY and CDR2 is SYGVKD. With 3 bases removed from V and 3 bases from J, the gap between germline ends came to 11 bases. CDR3: CAISEVWLDTEAFF. As DNA, the CDR3 is TGTGCCATCAGTGAAGTTTGGTTGGACACTGAAGCTTTCTTT.

This clonotype was seen a handful of times. This chain links TRBV19 with TRBJ2-7, with unresolved D. The V end was cut by 5 bases, the J end by 1 base, with 9 bases between. This CDR3 region has 13 residues. Germline V lookup: CDR1 LNHDA, CDR2 SQIVND (reference sequence). The CDR3 protein is CASSPTVSYEQYF. The CDR3 DNA follows: TGTGCCAGTAGTCCGACGGTATCCTACGAGCAGTACTTC.

This clonotype was seen a handful of times. This sequence joins TRBV6-6 and TRBJ2-3; possibly TRBD2 for D (5 bases). Looked up from germline, CDR1 is MNHNY and CDR2 is SVGAGI (reference sequence). The CDR3 sequence is 15 residues long. V lost 4 bases and J 3 bases, leaving 14 bases between the germline ends. The CDR3 here is CASSWMDGETDTQYF. In nucleotides, the CDR3 is TGTGCCAGCAGTTGGATGGACGGGGAAACAGATACGCAGTATTTT.

This clonotype occurred many times. This rearrangement joins TRBV12-3 or TRBV12-4 to TRBJ2-1; 9 nucleotides agree with TRBD2. The CDR3 sequence is 16 residues long. V trimming: 6 bases; J trimming: 5 bases; junction bases outside the gene matches: 11. CDR3 sequence (DNA): TGTGCCAGCAGCCCTCTGACTAGCGGTAGAAACAATGAGCAGTTCTTC. Translation: CASSPLTSGRNNEQFF.

The rearrangement uses TRBV4-3 and TRBJ2-1; 12 bases align to TRBD2. Germline V gene data show CDR1 as LGHNA and CDR2 as YSLEER. This CDR3 contains 18 residues. V was clipped by 2 bases and J by 5 bases; unmatched bases: 10. The CDR3 coding sequence is TGCGCCAGCAGCCAACGTGTCACTAGCGGGGGGACGAACAATGAGCAGTTCTTC. This gives the protein CASSQRVTSGGTNNEQFF.